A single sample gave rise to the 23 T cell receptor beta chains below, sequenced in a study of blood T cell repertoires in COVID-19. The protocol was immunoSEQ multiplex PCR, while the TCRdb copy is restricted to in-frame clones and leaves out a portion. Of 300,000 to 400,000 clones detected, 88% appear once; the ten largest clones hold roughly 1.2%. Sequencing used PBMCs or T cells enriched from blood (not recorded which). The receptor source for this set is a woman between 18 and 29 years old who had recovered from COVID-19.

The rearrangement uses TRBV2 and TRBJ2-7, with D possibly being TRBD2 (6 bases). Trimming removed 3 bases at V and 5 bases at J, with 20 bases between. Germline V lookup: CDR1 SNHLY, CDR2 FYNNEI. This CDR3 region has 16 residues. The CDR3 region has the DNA TGTGCCAGCAGTGATCCCCCTCGGGGGATGGTCCACGAGCAGTACTTC. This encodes CASSDPPRGMVHEQYF.

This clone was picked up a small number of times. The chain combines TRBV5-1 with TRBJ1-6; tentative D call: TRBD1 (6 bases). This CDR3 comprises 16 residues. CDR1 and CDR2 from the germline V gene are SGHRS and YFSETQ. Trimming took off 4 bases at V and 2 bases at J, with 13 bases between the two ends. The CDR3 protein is CASSPAGAAYNSPLHF. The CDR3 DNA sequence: TGCGCCAGCAGCCCTGCAGGGGCTGCCTATAATTCACCCCTCCACTTT.

CDR3 protein: CASSPSTDTQYF. CDR3 DNA: TGTGCCAGCAGCCCAAGCACAGATACGCAGTATTTT. V usage is TRBV7-2 and J usage is TRBJ2-3; D remains unclear. The CDR3 spans 12 residues. Germline-derived CDR1 and CDR2 are SGHTA and FQGNSA. Trimming took off 5 bases at V and 0 bases at J, with 3 bases between the two ends.

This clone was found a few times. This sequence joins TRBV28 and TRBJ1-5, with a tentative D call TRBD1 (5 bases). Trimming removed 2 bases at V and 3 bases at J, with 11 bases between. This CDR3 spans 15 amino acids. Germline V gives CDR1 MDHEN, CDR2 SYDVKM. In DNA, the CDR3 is TGTGCCAGCAGTTTAGTTCCAGGGTCCAATCAGCCCCAGCATTTT. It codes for CASSLVPGSNQPQHF.

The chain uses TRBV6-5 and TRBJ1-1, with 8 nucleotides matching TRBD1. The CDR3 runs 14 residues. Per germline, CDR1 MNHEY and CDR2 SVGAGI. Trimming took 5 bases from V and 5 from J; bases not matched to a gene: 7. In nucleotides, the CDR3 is TGTGCCAGCAGTATCCAGGGGGCACGTACTGAAGCTTTCTTT. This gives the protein CASSIQGARTEAFF.

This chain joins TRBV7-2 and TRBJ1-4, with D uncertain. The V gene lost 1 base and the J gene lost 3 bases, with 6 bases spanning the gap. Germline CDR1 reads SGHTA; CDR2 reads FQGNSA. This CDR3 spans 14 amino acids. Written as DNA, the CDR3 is TGTGCCAGCAGCTTAGGGAGTGCTAATGAAAAACTGTTTTTT. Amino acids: CASSLGSANEKLFF.

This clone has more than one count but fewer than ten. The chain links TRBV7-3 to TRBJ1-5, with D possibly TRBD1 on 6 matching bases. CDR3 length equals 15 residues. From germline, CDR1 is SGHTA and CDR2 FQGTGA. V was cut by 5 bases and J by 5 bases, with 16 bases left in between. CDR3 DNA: TGTGCCAGCAGCCTCAGAGGGGGTAGGGATCAGCCCCAGCATTTT. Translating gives CASSLRGGRDQPQHF.

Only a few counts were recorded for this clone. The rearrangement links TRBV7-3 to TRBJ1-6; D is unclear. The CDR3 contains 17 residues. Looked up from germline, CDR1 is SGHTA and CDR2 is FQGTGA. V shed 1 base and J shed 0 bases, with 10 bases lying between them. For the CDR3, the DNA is TGTGCCAGCAGCTTAAACGCGGCAGTCTCCTATAATTCACCCCTCCACTTT. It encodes CASSLNAAVSYNSPLHF.

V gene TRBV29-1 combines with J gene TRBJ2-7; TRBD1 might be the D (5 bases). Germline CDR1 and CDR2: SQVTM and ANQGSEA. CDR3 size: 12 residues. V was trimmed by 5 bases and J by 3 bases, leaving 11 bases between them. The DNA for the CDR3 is TGCAGCGTTCTAACAGGCTACTACGAGCAGTACTTC. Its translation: CSVLTGYYEQYF.

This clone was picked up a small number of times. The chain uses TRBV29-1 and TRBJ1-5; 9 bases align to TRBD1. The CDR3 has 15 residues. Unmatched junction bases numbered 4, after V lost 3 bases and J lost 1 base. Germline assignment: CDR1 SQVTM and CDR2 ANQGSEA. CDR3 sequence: CSVDRTGESNQPQHF. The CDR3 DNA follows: TGCAGCGTTGACCGGACAGGGGAGAGCAATCAGCCCCAGCATTTT.

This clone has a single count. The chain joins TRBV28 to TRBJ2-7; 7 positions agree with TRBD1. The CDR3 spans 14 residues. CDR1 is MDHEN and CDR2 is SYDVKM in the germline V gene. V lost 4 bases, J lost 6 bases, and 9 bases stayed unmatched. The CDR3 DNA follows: TGTGCCAGCAGTTCCCCGACAGGGACGGGCGAGCAGTACTTC. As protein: CASSSPTGTGEQYF.

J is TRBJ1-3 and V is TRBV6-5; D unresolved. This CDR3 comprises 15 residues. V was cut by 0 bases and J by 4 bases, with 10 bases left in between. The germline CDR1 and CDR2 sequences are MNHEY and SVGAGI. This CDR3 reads CASSYSSGFGNTIYF. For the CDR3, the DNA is TGTGCCAGCAGTTACTCGTCCGGTTTCGGAAACACCATATATTTT.

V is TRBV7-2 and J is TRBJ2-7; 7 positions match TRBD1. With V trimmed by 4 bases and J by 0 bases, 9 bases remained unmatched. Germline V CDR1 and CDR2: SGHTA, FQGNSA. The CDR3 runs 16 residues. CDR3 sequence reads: CASSYKGTESSYEQYF. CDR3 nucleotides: TGTGCCAGCAGCTATAAGGGGACAGAAAGCTCCTACGAGCAGTACTTC.

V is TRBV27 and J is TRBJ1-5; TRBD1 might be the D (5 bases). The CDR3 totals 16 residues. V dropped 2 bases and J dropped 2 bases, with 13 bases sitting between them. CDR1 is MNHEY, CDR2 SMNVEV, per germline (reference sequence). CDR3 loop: CASSLTPGLGNQPQHF. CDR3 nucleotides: TGTGCCAGCAGTTTAACGCCAGGGTTGGGCAATCAGCCCCAGCATTTT.

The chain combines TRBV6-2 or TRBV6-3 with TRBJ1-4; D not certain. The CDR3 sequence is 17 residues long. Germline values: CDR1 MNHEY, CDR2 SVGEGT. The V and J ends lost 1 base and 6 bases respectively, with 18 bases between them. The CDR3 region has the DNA TGTGCCAGCAGTTACTGGAGCCCTGCCCCTCCCGATGAAAAACTGTTTTTT. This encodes CASSYWSPAPPDEKLFF.

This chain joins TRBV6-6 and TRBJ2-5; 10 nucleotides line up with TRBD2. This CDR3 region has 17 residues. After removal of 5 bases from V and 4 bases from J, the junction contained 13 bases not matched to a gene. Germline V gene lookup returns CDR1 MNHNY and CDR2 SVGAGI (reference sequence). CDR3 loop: CASSRGTSAIYRETQYF. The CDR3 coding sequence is TGTGCCAGCAGTCGCGGGACTAGCGCGATATACAGAGAGACCCAGTACTTC.

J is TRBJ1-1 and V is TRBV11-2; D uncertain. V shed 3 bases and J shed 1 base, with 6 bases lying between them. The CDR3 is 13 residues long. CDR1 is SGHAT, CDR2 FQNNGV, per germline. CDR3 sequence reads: CASSLATNTEAFF. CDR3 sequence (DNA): TGTGCCAGCAGCTTGGCCACGAACACTGAAGCTTTCTTT.

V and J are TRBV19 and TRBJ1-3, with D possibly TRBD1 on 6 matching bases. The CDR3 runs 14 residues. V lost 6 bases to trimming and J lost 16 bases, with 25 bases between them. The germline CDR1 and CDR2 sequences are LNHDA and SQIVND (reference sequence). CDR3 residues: CASSKRFGTPDFYF. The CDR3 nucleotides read TGTGCCAGTAGCAAGAGGTTCGGGACACCGGACTTTTATTTT.

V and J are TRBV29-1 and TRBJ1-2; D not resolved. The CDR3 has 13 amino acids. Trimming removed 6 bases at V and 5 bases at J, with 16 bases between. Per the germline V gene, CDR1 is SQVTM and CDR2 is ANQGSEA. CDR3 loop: CSVDPEVRYGYTF. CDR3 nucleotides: TGCAGCGTCGACCCCGAGGTCAGATATGGCTACACCTTC.

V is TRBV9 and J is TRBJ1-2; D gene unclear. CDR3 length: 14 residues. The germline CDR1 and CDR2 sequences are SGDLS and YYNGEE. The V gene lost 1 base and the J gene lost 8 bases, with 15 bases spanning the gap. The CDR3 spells CASSVSRGLGGYTF. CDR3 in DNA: TGTGCCAGCAGCGTATCTCGGGGTCTAGGGGGCTACACCTTC. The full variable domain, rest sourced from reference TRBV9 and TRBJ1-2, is DSGVTQTPKHLITATGQRVTLRCSPRSGDLSVYWYQQSLDQGLQFLIQYYNGEERAKGNILERFSAQQFPDLHSELNLSSLELGDSALYFCASSVSRGLGGYTFGSGTRLTVV.

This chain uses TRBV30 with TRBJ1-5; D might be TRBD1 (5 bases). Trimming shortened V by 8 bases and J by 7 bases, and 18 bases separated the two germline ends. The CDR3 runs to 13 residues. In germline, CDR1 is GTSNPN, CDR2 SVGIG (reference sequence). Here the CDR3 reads CAVVGQGGQPQHF. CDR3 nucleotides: TGTGCCGTTGTGGGGCAGGGCGGCCAGCCCCAGCATTTT.

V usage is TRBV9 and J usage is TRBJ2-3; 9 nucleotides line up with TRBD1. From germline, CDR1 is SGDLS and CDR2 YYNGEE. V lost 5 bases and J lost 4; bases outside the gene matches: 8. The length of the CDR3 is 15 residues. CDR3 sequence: CASSTGGGWADTQYF. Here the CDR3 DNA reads TGTGCCAGCAGTACAGGGGGCGGCTGGGCAGATACGCAGTATTTT.

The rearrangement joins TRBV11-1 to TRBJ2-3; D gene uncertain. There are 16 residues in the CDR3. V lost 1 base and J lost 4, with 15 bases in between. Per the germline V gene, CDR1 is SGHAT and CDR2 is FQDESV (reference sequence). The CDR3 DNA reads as TGTGCCAGCAGCTTAGAAGGATACTCGAGGTCAGATACGCAGTATTTT. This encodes CASSLEGYSRSDTQYF.